The rows below give T cell receptor beta chains drawn from one sample of a study of T cells in Graves' hyperthyroidism and ophthalmopathy. TCRdb re-analysed the multiplex PCR reads in MiXCR, keeping a single row per CDR3 protein. The table has about 290,000 distinct CDR3 sequences, 10% to 15% seen once. Sequenced material: blood. The origin of the receptors is a woman in her 30s with Graves' hyperthyroidism that later progressed to Graves' ophthalmopathy. CDR3s include the opening cysteine and the closing phenylalanine or tryptophan. A D gene is named only where the DNA matches it firmly. Part of the rows lack a size; the others show once, few, many or a class for expanded clones.

>TRBJ1-4|TRBD1|TRBV12-3/TRBV12-4|few
CASSFEQGINEKLFF
TGTGCCAGCAGTTTCGAACAGGGGATTAATGAAAAACTGTTTTTT
>TRBJ1-4|-|TRBV6-1|many
CASSPYEEKLFF
TGTGCCAGCAGCCCCTACGAGGAAAAACTGTTTTTT
>TRBJ2-7|-|TRBV11-2|many
CASSLFSSYEQYF
TGTGCCAGCAGCTTGTTCAGCTCCTACGAGCAGTACTTC
>TRBJ2-1|-|TRBV7-8|-
CASSLGSVPTRGEQFF
TGTGCCAGCAGCTTAGGATCAGTCCCGACCCGCGGTGAGCAGTTCTTC
>TRBJ2-7|TRBD1|TRBV29-1|few
CSVAQQGKPYEQYF
TGCAGCGTTGCCCAACAGGGGAAACCCTACGAGCAGTACTTC
>TRBJ1-2|-|TRBV30|many
CASNPGTVYGYTF
TGTGCCAGTAACCCCGGGACGGTCTATGGCTACACCTTC
>TRBJ2-7|-|TRBV7-7|-
CASSLGVSGEQYF
TGTGCTAGCAGCTTAGGAGTATCGGGCGAGCAGTACTTC
>TRBJ1-2|-|TRBV2|many
CASRPSEVGGYTF
TGTGCCAGCAGGCCTTCCGAGGTTGGAGGCTACACCTTC
>TRBJ2-1|TRBD2|TRBV6-2/TRBV6-3|many
CASSYLGLADNEQFF
TGTGCCAGCAGTTATCTTGGACTAGCGGACAATGAGCAGTTCTTC
>TRBJ2-1|-|TRBV5-1|few
CASSLDTAREQFF
TGCGCCAGCAGCTTGGATACGGCGAGGGAGCAGTTCTTC
>TRBJ2-7|-|TRBV20-1|many
CSALSPPGRHYKQYF
TGCAGTGCCCTCAGCCCCCCCGGGAGACACTACAAGCAGTACTTC
>TRBJ2-1|TRBD1|TRBV20-1|many
CSARDIGDSSYNEQFF
TGCAGTGCTAGAGATATAGGGGACAGCTCCTACAATGAGCAGTTCTTC
>TRBJ1-1|-|TRBV7-9|many
CASSHLGAFF
TGTGCCAGCAGCCATCTTGGAGCTTTCTTT
>TRBJ2-1|-|TRBV7-9|many
CACRWDNEQFF
TGTGCCTGCCGGTGGGACAATGAGCAGTTCTTC
>TRBJ2-7|TRBD2|TRBV6-1|many
CATRSRLAGRNEQYF
TGTGCCACAAGGAGCCGACTAGCGGGTAGGAACGAGCAGTACTTC
>TRBJ1-5|-|TRBV6-1|few
CASSEGTVYSNQPQHF
TGTGCCAGCAGTGAAGGGACAGTTTATAGCAATCAGCCCCAGCATTTT
>TRBJ2-1|-|TRBV24-1|many
CATSDFGINEQFF
TGTGCCACCAGTGATTTCGGAATAAATGAGCAGTTCTTC
>TRBJ2-2|-|TRBV7-3|many
CASSRTGSTGELFF
TGTGCCAGCAGCCGCACAGGGAGCACCGGGGAGCTGTTTTTT